A single sample is the source of the 17 T cell receptor beta chains below, sequenced in a study of post-analysis software for immune sequencing data. General observations from the study: Comparison of patients with controls showed five TRBV segments more frequent in patients, TRBV5-6, TRBV5-1 and TRBV20-1 among them.

cDNA libraries of TCR beta carried unique molecular identifiers. TCRdb re-called the PCR reads with MiXCR, one entry per CDR3 protein. Among under 200,000 distinct CDR3 sequences listed, approximately 30% were seen once. Antigens of these TCRs are unknown. The sequencing input was blood. All receptors come from a girl under 18 with multiple sclerosis.

This clonotype was observed many times. V is TRBV20-1 and J is TRBJ2-1; tentatively, D is TRBD1 (5 bases). This CDR3 has 13 amino acids. Germline V gives CDR1 DFQATT, CDR2 SNEGSKA (reference sequence). With 3 bases removed from V and 5 bases from J, the gap between germline ends came to 11 bases. CDR3 residues: CSASQGPDNEQFF. The DNA for the CDR3 is TGCAGTGCTAGCCAGGGTCCAGACAATGAGCAGTTCTTC.

Comments on this clonotype: This may be a read error: a much more frequent sequence differs by one nucleotide. V usage is TRBV20-1 and J usage is TRBJ2-7, with TRBD2 matching 8 bases. The J segment lost 7 bases and the V segment lost 6 bases, leaving 14 bases of the junction unmatched. The CDR3 covers 14 residues. Germline loops: CDR1 DFQATT, CDR2 SNEGSKA (reference sequence). CDR3 protein: CSAKRTSRSEEQYF. The CDR3 DNA reads TGCAGTGCAAAACGGACTAGCAGGAGTGAAGAGCAGTACTTC.

This clonotype was observed a few times. V gene TRBV20-1 combines with J gene TRBJ1-4, with 9 bases identical to TRBD1. V lost 3 bases and J lost 8; bases outside the gene matches: 7. The CDR3 consists of 14 residues. Germline CDR1 is DFQATT and CDR2 is SNEGSKA (reference sequence). The CDR3 bases are TGCAGTGCTAGGGACAGGGGCCAATGGGAAAAACTGTTTTTT. This translates into CSARDRGQWEKLFF.

The chain joins TRBV7-3 to TRBJ2-5; tentatively, D is TRBD2 (5 bases). V lost 3 bases, J lost 9 bases, and 14 bases lay in between. Germline V gene data show CDR1 as SGHTA and CDR2 as FQGTGA. This CDR3 spans 13 amino acids. Written as DNA, the CDR3 is TGTGCCAGCAGCTTGGCCCCTCCCGGGGCCCAGTACTTC. Translated, it gives CASSLAPPGAQYF.

Ten or more counts support this clonotype. This sequence joins TRBV7-9 and TRBJ2-1, with D unclear. V was clipped by 5 bases and J by 6 bases, with 8 bases between them. Per germline, CDR1 SEHNR and CDR2 FQNEAQ (reference sequence). The length of the CDR3 is 12 residues. CDR3 residues: CASSLDPNEQFF. The CDR3 DNA sequence: TGTGCCAGCAGCCTGGACCCCAATGAGCAGTTCTTC.

This rearrangement joins TRBV6-5 to TRBJ1-1; D perhaps matches TRBD1 (5 bases). This CDR3 spans 14 amino acids. Trimming took off 2 bases at V and 7 bases at J, with 14 bases between the two ends. From germline, CDR1 is MNHEY and CDR2 SVGAGI. In nucleotides, the CDR3 is TGTGCCAGCAGTTACCGAGGACACTATAATGAAGCTTTCTTT. As protein: CASSYRGHYNEAFF.

Turning to this clonotype: A much larger clone lies a single base off, so this may be a read error. This chain connects TRBV7-8 to TRBJ2-7; D might be TRBD1 (6 bases). The V gene's germline CDR1 is SGHVS and CDR2 FQNEAQ. The CDR3 covers 14 residues. The CDR3 DNA sequence: TGTGCCAGCAGCTTAAGAGGACAGTCCTACAAGCAGTACTTC. It encodes CASSLRGQSYKQYF.

This clonotype was seen many times. The J gene is TRBJ1-5, the V gene TRBV7-2; D is unclear. Germline CDR1 reads SGHTA; CDR2 reads FQGNSA. CDR3 length: 14 residues. V lost 1 base to trimming and J lost 4 bases, with 8 bases between them. The CDR3 DNA reads TGTGCCAGCAGCTTAGTGAGGTCAAATCAGCCCCAGCATTTT. It yields the protein CASSLVRSNQPQHF.

The gene calls are TRBV4-1 and TRBJ2-2; 8 bases are shared with TRBD1. There are 17 residues in the CDR3. V gave up 1 base and J gave up 3 bases; unmatched junction bases: 7. Germline CDR1 MGHRA, CDR2 YSYEKL. The CDR3 DNA is TGCGCCAGCAGCCAAGTCCTTGGACAGGGCGACACCGGGGAGCTGTTTTTT. Translation gives CASSQVLGQGDTGELFF.

The genes are TRBV5-1 and TRBJ2-5; D is unclear. CDR1 is SGHRS and CDR2 is YFSETQ in the germline V gene. V was shortened by 3 bases and J by 12 bases, with 15 bases between the two germline ends. CDR3 length: 12 residues. The CDR3 nucleotides read TGCGCCAGCAGCTCCCTTGGGTCTGACGAGTACTTC. Amino acid sequence: CASSSLGSDEYF. Together with reference TRBV5-1 and TRBJ2-5, the CDR3 gives the full variable domain: KAGVTQTPRYLIKTRGQQVTLSCSPISGHRSVSWYQQTPGQGLQFLFEYFSETQRNKGNFPGRFSGRQFSNSRSEMNVSTLELGDSALYLCASSSLGSDEYFGPGTRLLVL.

A note on this clonotype: It may be a read error: a sequence one base away is much more abundant. This sequence joins TRBV29-1 and TRBJ1-2; 9 nucleotides align to TRBD1. The length of the CDR3 is 14 residues. The germline V gene has CDR1 SQVTM and CDR2 ANQGSEA. The CDR3 nucleotides are TGCGGCGTTGAAGGACAGGGGTTGGCCTATGGCTACACCTTC. It is translated as CGVEGQGLAYGYTF.

The chain couples TRBV11-2 to TRBJ1-5; unclear D gene. Germline assignment: CDR1 SGHAT and CDR2 FQNNGV. The CDR3 spans 13 residues. The germline V and J ends were trimmed by 2 bases and 6 bases, with 8 bases remaining between them. The chain's CDR3 is CASSLREGQPQHF. CDR3 nucleotides: TGTGCCAGCAGCTTAAGGGAGGGTCAGCCCCAGCATTTT.

In the case of this clonotype: A read error may be the cause here, since a much bigger clone is one base away. This chain links TRBV7-2 with TRBJ2-1; a weak D match, TRBD1 (6 bases). Per the germline V gene, CDR1 is SGHTA and CDR2 is FQGNSA. Trimming removed 5 bases from V and 10 bases from J, with 18 bases in between. This CDR3 spans 14 amino acids. The CDR3 loop is CASSPYRVGYEQFF. DNA of the CDR3: TGTGCCAGCAGCCCATACAGGGTTGGCTACGAGCAGTTCTTC.

This clonotype was found many times. The chain joins TRBV28 to TRBJ2-5, with unresolved D. V was clipped by 3 bases and J by 4 bases, with 6 bases between them. This CDR3 region has 12 residues. Germline-derived CDR1 and CDR2 are MDHEN and SYDVKM. For the CDR3, the DNA is TGTGCCAGCAGTTTGTTACGAGAGACCCAGTACTTC. It is translated as CASSLLRETQYF.

As regards this clonotype: With a much larger clone just one base away, this may be a read error. The rearrangement joins TRBV30 to TRBJ2-5, with TRBD2 matching over 7 bases. With V trimmed by 5 bases and J by 11 bases, 20 bases remained unmatched. Germline CDR1 is GTSNPN and CDR2 is SVGIG (reference sequence). This CDR3 is 15 amino acids long. The CDR3 reads CAWSAGASSYNEQYF. In DNA, the CDR3 is TGTGCCTGGTCGGCGGGAGCATCGTCCTACAATGAGCAGTACTTC.

This clonotype was recorded many times. The chain recombines TRBV2 with TRBJ2-5, with D unclear. Germline V gene lookup returns CDR1 SNHLY and CDR2 FYNNEI. The CDR3 runs to 12 residues. V gave up 4 bases and J gave up 4 bases, with 7 bases separating them. The CDR3 protein is CASSVRPETQYF. DNA for the CDR3: TGTGCCAGCAGTGTCCGCCCAGAGACCCAGTACTTC.

This clonotype appeared many times. The chain uses TRBV5-1 and TRBJ1-4, with D unclear. The CDR3 is 13 residues long. Trimming took off 7 bases at V and 6 bases at J, with 13 bases between the two ends. The germline V gene has CDR1 SGHRS and CDR2 YFSETQ. The CDR3 bases are TGCGCCAGCGGTTCAGGAATGCATGAAAAACTGTTTTTT. It yields the protein CASGSGMHEKLFF.